This TCR beta chain was identified in a study of blood T cell repertoires in COVID-19. At the level of the study: T cells, B-cell-depleted T cells, or PBMCs provided the cDNA or gDNA that served as material.

The CDR3 runs 13 residues. Germline CDR1 is GTSNPN and CDR2 is SVGIG (reference sequence). V dropped 0 bases and J dropped 6 bases, with 9 bases sitting between them. As originally analysed: By means of reference gene primer amplification, nucleated cell counts were estimated. Sequenced by immunoSEQ multiplex PCR; TCRdb stores in-frame clones only, minus some. The V and J calls and clone size were taken over from that table, and D and trimming were inferred from the DNA. The sample includes about 120,000 clones, 81% seen only once; the top ten take roughly 1.4%. The genes are TRBV30 and TRBJ1-5; D is unresolved. The clonotype was recovered from a man aged 45-65 years with acute or convalescent COVID-19. The sequenced material came from peripheral blood. CDR3 protein: CAWSVFEGQPQHF. In DNA, the CDR3 is TGTGCCTGGAGTGTGTTTGAGGGTCAGCCCCAGCATTTT. The full variable domain, its missing parts supplied by reference TRBV30 and TRBJ1-5, is SQTIHQWPATLVQPVGSPLSLECTVEGTSNPNLYWYRQAAGRGLQLLFYSVGIGQISSEVPQNLSASRPQDRQFILSSKKLLLSDSGFYLCAWSVFEGQPQHFGDGTRLSIL.